This TCR beta chain is drawn from a study of blood T cell repertoires in COVID-19. On the study more broadly: Sources were T cells, B-cell-depleted T cells, or PBMCs; the material itself was cDNA or gDNA.

Original data processing: Amplification of reference gene primers provided the estimated nucleated cell counts. Generated by immunoSEQ multiplex PCR, the TCRdb table keeps only in-frame clones and is missing some. V, J and clone size derive from that table, while D and trimming were established from the DNA sequence. Of a few hundred thousand clones listed, approximately 91% are singletons. As regards this clone: This sample includes further DNA sequences coding for the same CDR3.

Germline CDR1 reads MGHRA; CDR2 reads YSYEKL. The CDR3 contains 16 residues. Trimming removed 2 bases from V and 1 base from J; junction bases left unmatched: 2. The chain employs TRBV4-1 and TRBJ2-6, with TRBD1 matching over 7 bases. The source is a woman in her sixties with acute or convalescent COVID-19. The sample comprised peripheral blood. CDR3 sequence: CASSQQTGSGANVLTF. The DNA of the CDR3 is TGCGCCAGCAGCCAACAGACAGGGTCTGGGGCCAACGTCCTGACTTTC.